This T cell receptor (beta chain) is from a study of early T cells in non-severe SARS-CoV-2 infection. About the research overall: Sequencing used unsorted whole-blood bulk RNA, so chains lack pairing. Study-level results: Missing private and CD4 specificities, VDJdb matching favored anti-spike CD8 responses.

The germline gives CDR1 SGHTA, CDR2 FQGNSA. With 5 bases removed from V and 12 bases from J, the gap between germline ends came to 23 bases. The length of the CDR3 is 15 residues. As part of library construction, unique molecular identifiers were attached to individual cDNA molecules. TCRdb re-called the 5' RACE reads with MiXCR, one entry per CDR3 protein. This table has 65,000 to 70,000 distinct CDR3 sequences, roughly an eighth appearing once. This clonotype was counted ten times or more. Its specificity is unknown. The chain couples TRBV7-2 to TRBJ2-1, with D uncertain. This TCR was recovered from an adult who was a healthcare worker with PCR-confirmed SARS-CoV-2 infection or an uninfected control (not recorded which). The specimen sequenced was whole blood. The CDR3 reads CASSKHSSPPAAQFF. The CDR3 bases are TGTGCCAGCAGCAAACATTCTTCACCTCCGGCGGCGCAGTTCTTC.